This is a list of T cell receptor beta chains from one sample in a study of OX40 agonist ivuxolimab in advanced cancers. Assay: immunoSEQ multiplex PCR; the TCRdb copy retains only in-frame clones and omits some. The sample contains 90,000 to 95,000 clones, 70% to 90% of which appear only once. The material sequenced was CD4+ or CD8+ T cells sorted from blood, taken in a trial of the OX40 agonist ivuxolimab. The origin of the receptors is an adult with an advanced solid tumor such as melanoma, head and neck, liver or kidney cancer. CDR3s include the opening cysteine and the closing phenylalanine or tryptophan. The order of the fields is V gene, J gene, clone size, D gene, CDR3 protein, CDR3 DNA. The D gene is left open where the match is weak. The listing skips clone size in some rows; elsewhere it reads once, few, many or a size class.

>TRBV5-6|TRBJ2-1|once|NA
CASSWSVDEQFF
TGTGCCAGCAGCTGGTCGGTAGATGAGCAGTTCTTC
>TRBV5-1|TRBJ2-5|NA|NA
CATAPLTSNQETQYF
TGCGCCACCGCGCCTCTGACTAGTAACCAAGAGACCCAGTACTTC
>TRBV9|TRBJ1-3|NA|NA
CASSVDFGNTIYF
TGTGCCAGCAGCGTAGATTTTGGAAACACCATATATTTT
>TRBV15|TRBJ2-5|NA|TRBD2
CATSRLTGTSGDEETQYF
TGTGCCACCAGCAGACTGACCGGGACTAGCGGGGATGAAGAGACCCAGTACTTC
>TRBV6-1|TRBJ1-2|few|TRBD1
CASSEARQGVYYGYTF
TGTGCCAGCAGTGAAGCTCGGCAGGGGGTTTACTATGGCTACACCTTC
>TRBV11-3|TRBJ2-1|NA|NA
CASSRWGDEQFF
TGTGCCAGCAGCCGGTGGGGGGATGAGCAGTTCTTC
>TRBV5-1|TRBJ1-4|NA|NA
CASRPPAGTNEKLFF
TGCGCCAGCAGACCCCCGGCCGGAACTAATGAAAAACTGTTTTTT
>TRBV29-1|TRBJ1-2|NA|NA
CSALPGARGEGYTF
TGCAGCGCCCTACCGGGGGCTAGGGGGGAGGGCTACACCTTC
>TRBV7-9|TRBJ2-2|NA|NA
CASSLGRAFAGELFF
TGTGCCAGCAGCTTAGGGAGGGCGTTCGCCGGGGAGCTGTTTTTT
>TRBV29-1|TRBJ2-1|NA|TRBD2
CSVGLAGNNEQFF
TGCAGCGTTGGGCTAGCGGGAAACAATGAGCAGTTCTTC
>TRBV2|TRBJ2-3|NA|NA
CASSEALSTDTQYF
TGTGCCAGCAGTGAAGCGCTTAGCACAGATACGCAGTATTTT
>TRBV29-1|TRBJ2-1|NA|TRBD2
CSVAPLAGDGYNEQFF
TGCAGCGTTGCCCCACTAGCGGGAGACGGATACAATGAGCAGTTCTTC
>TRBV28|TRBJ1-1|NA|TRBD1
CASRVDREVSGAFF
TGTGCCAGCAGAGTGGACAGGGAAGTTTCGGGAGCTTTCTTT
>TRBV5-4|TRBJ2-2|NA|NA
CASSPKLNTGELFF
TGTGCCAGCAGCCCCAAATTGAACACCGGGGAGCTGTTTTTT
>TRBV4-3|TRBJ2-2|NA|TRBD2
CASSQDSTSGRELFF
TGCGCCAGCAGCCAAGATAGCACTAGCGGCCGGGAGCTGTTTTTT
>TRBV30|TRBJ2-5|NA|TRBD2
CAWNRLAGGQETQYF
TGTGCCTGGAATCGACTAGCGGGAGGGCAAGAGACCCAGTACTTC
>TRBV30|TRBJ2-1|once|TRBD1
CAWYRGPPYNEQFF
TGTGCCTGGTACAGGGGGCCTCCCTACAATGAGCAGTTCTTC
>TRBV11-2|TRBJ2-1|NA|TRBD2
CASSATSGSGNEQFF
TGTGCCAGCAGCGCCACTAGCGGGAGTGGTAATGAGCAGTTCTTC
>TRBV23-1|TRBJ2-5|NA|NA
CASEAESPTGPQETQYF
TGCGCCAGCGAGGCAGAAAGCCCGACAGGCCCCCAAGAGACCCAGTACTTC
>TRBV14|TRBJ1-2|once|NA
CASSQEGVGYGYTF
TGTGCCAGCAGCCAAGAAGGGGTCGGCTATGGCTACACCTTC
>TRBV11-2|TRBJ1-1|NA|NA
CASSSNRVEATEAFF
TGTGCCAGCAGCTCCAACCGGGTAGAGGCCACTGAAGCTTTCTTT
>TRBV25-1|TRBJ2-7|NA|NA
CASSLLGYEQYF
TGTGCCAGCAGTCTTCTGGGCTACGAGCAGTACTTC
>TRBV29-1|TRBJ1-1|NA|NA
CSVTDFSNTEAFF
TGCAGCGTGACGGATTTCTCGAACACTGAAGCTTTCTTT
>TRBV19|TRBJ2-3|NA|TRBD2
CASSPSFSGRFSDTQYF
TGTGCCAGTAGTCCCAGCTTTAGCGGGAGGTTCTCAGATACGCAGTATTTT
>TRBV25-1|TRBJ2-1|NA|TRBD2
CASSELSSGRPGEQFF
TGTGCCAGCAGTGAATTGAGTAGCGGGAGACCTGGTGAGCAGTTCTTC
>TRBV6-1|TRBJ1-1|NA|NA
CASRKGDMNTEAFF
TGTGCCAGCAGAAAGGGGGACATGAACACTGAAGCTTTCTTT
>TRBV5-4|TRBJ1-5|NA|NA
CASSIDRGNQPQHF
TGTGCCAGCAGCATAGACAGAGGCAATCAGCCCCAGCATTTT
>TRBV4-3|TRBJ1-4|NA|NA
CASSQELREKLFF
TGCGCCAGCAGCCAAGAATTGCGAGAAAAACTGTTTTTT
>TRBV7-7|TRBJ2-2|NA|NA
CASSSDSYTGELFF
TGTGCCAGCAGCTCGGACTCCTACACCGGGGAGCTGTTTTTT
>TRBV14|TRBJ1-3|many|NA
CASSQRDFSGNTIYF
TGTGCCAGCAGCCAAAGGGACTTCTCTGGAAACACCATATATTTT
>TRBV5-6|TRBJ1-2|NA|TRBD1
CASKRQGAVANYGYTF
TGTGCCAGCAAGCGACAGGGGGCTGTAGCTAACTATGGCTACACCTTC
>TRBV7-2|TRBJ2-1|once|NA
CASSLGVAYEQFF
TGTGCCAGCAGCTTAGGAGTAGCCTATGAGCAGTTCTTC
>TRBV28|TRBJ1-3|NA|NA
CASTEESRNTIYF
TGTGCCAGCACGGAGGAAAGTAGAAACACCATATATTTT
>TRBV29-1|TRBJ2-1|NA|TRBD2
CSVEDLASGYNEQFF
TGCAGCGTTGAAGATTTGGCTAGCGGATACAATGAGCAGTTCTTC
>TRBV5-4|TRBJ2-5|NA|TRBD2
CASSLVGGTETQYF
TGTGCCAGCAGCTTGGTGGGAGGGACAGAGACCCAGTACTTC
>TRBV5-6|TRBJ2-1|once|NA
CASSLELSSYNEQFF
TGTGCCAGCAGCTTGGAATTGAGCTCCTACAATGAGCAGTTCTTC